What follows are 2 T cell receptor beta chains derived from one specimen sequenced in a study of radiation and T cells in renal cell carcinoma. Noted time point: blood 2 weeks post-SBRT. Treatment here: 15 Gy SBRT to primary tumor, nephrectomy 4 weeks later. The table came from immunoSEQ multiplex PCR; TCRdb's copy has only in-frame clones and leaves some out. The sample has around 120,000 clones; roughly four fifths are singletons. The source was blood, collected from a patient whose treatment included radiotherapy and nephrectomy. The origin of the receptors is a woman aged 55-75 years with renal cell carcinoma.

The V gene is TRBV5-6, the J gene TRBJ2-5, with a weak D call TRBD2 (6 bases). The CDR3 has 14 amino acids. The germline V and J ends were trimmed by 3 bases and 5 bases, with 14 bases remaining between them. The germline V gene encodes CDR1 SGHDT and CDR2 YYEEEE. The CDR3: CASSSLIGGETQYF. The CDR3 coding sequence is TGTGCCAGCAGCTCTTTGATTGGGGGGGAGACCCAGTACTTC.

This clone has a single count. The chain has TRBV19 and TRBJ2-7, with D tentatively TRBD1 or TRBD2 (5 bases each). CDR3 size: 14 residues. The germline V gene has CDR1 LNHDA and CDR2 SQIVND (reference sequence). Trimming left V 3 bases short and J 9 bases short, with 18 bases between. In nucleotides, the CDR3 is TGTGCCAGTAGTATTGTGGGACGTGGGCACGGGCAGTACTTC. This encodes CASSIVGRGHGQYF.